The 8 T cell receptor beta chains reported below all come from one sample, sequenced in a study of CXCR3-negative and CXCR3-positive naive CD8 T cells. Libraries were UMI-labeled 5' RACE TRB cDNA. After re-calling the 5' RACE reads, TCRdb lists one entry per CDR3 protein, DNA absent. This repertoire includes 100,000 to 150,000 distinct CDR3 sequences. What was sequenced was naive CXCR3- CD8+ T cells from blood. Subset given: CD45RO-CCR7+CD27+CD95- naive CD8+ T cells lacking CXCR3 (TNR3-). These receptors were taken from a human donor in good health. Some clones in this sample may be carry-over from other donors' samples.

The CDR3 is CASSELAGGEDEQYF. The rearrangement links TRBV7-9 to TRBJ2-7; without DNA, the TCRdb call of TRBD2 cannot be checked. Germline lookup yields CDR1 SEHNR and CDR2 FQNEAQ (reference sequence). This CDR3 is 15 amino acids long.

This chain connects TRBV7-6 to TRBJ2-1; TCRdb's D call, TRBD2, is unchecked because there is no DNA. The germline V gene encodes CDR1 SGHVS and CDR2 FNYEAQ. The CDR3 length is 15 residues. Here the CDR3 reads CASSQTSAGYNEQFF.

The CDR3 protein is CASSLEPASYEQYF. The chain combines TRBV11-2 with TRBJ2-7. CDR3 size: 14 residues. CDR1 and CDR2 (germline): SGHAT, FQNNGV.

The chain employs TRBV5-4 and TRBJ2-1. The CDR3 is 13 residues long. CDR1 is SGHNT, CDR2 YYREEE, per germline (reference sequence). The CDR3 region is CASSPVSYNEQFF.

The J gene is TRBJ2-5, the V gene TRBV5-6; TCRdb picks TRBD1, but there is no DNA to check that call. This CDR3 region has 16 residues. The germline CDR1 and CDR2 sequences are SGHDT and YYEEEE. CDR3 sequence: CASSELPDGSRETQYF.

The chain joins TRBV6-5 to TRBJ2-7; as DNA is missing, the TRBD1 call by TCRdb cannot be tested. The germline V gene encodes CDR1 MNHEY and CDR2 SVGAGI. The CDR3 runs to 14 residues. The CDR3 reads CASSPGHGNYEQYF.

The chain couples TRBV27 to TRBJ2-1; the TCRdb D gene call, TRBD2, has no DNA to confirm it. The CDR3 runs 15 residues. The germline V gene encodes CDR1 MNHEY and CDR2 SMNVEV (reference sequence). The CDR3 sequence: CASSLIAGGFNEQFF.

The chain uses TRBV7-9 and TRBJ2-1; TCRdb reports TRBD1, a call that lacks DNA to check it against. The CDR3 sequence is 21 residues long. Germline V gene data show CDR1 as SEHNR and CDR2 as FQNEAQ (reference sequence). CDR3 in amino acids: CASSTTSAPNYNRASYNEQFF.